This T cell receptor beta chain appears in the sequencing data of a study of chemoradiotherapy in HPV16-positive cancers. The wider study: Functional T-cell assays on a couple of HPV16-positive patients' cells defined candidate HPV-specific clones and common TCR motifs.

Findings and caveats of the study: The functional HPV-specific definition rests on just two HPV16-positive patients. Better recurrence-free survival went with HPV-responsive T-cell expansion in HPV16-positive patients.

Details on this clone: Its antigen is as yet unknown.

Germline CDR1 WNHNN, CDR2 SYGVQD (reference sequence). The CDR3 totals 14 residues. V was clipped by 3 bases and J by 2 bases, with 8 bases between them. Assay used: immunoSEQ multiplex PCR; TCRdb lists only in-frame clones, some missing. The table shows 500 to 650 clones, with 70% to 90% occurring only once. The J gene is TRBJ1-3, the V gene TRBV10-1, with a possible D match to TRBD1 (5 bases). This receptor was taken from a human donor with HPV-associated anogenital cancer. Here the sequenced sample was tumor tissue, taken from a patient who underwent chemoradiotherapy. The CDR3 here is CASSDGTAGNTIYF. CDR3 DNA sequence: TGCGCCAGCAGTGATGGGACCGCTGGAAACACCATATATTTT.